This TCR beta chain was sequenced during a study of T cells in women clearing cervical HPV infection. Study summary: Case blood drawn at lesion detection; control blood after infection cleared. Regarding the study as a whole: Repertoire richness, not evenness, was significantly elevated in CIN3+ cases versus controls. Combining TCR richness with V gene abundances gave approximately 0.84 AUC. Cases carried less TRBV6-7 than controls: about 0.1% versus 0.15%.

Turning to this clone: Its antigen is unidentified. Read coverage stops 3 residues before the CDR3 terminus; the germline J gene supplies the remainder.

Clones were sequenced by immunoSEQ multiplex PCR, and TCRdb holds only the in-frame ones, with some missing. The repertoire table contains 20,000 to 25,000 clones. Trimming pared 3 bases from V and 2 bases from J, leaving 7 bases between. CDR1 DFQATT and CDR2 SNEGSKA come from the germline V gene (reference sequence). The CDR3 totals 12 residues. Sequenced input: blood buffy coat. The rearrangement joins TRBV20-1 to TRBJ1-2; no firm D call. This TCR derives from a woman between 18 and 70 years old with a cervical HPV16 infection that either progressed to CIN3+ or cleared (not recorded which). CDR3 residues: CSARYQNYGYTF. Incomplete CDR3 DNA: TGCAGTGCTAGGTACCAGAACTATGGC.